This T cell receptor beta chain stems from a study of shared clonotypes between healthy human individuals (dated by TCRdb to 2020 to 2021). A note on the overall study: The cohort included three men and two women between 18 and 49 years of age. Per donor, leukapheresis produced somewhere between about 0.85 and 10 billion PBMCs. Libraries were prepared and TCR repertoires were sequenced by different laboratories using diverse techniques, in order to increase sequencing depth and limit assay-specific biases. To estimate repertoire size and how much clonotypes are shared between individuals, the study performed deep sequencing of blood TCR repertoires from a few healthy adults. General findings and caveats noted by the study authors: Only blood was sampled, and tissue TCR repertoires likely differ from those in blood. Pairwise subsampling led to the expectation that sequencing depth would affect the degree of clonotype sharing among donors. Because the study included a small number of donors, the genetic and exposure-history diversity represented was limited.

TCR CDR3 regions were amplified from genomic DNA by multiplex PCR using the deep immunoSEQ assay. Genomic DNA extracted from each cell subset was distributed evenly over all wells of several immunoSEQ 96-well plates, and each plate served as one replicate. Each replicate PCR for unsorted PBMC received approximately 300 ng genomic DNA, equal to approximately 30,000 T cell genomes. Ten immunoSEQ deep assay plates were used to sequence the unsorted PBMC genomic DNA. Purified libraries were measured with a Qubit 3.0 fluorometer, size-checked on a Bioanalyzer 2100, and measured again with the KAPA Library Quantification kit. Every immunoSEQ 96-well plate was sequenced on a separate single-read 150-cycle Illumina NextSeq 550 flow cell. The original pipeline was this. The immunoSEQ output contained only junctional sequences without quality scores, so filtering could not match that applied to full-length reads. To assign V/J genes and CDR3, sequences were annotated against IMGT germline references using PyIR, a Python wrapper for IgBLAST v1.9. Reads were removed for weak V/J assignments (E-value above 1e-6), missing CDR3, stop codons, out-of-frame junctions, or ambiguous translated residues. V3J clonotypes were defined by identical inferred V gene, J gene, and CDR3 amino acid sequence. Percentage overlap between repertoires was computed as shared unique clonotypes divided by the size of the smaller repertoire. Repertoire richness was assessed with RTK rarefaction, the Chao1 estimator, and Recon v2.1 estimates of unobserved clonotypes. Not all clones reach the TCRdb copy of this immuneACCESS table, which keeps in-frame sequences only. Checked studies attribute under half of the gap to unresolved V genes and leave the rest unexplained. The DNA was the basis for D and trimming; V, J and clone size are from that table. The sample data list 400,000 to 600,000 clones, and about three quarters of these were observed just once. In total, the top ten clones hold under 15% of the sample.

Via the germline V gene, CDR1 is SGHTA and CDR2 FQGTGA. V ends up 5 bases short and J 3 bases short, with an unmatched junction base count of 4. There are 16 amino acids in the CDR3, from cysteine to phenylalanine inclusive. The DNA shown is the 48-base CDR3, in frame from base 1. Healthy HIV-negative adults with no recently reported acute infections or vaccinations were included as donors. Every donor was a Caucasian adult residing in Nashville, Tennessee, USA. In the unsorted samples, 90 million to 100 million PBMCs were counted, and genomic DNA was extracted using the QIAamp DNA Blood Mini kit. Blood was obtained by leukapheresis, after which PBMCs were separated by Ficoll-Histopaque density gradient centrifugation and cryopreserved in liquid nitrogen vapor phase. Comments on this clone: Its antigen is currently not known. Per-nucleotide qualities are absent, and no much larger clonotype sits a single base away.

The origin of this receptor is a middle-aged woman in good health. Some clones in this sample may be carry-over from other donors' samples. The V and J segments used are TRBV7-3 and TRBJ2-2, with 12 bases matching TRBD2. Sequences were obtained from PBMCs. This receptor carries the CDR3 CASSLTSGSDTGELFF. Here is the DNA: TGTGCCAGCAGCCTGACTAGCGGGAGTGACACCGGGGAGCTGTTTTTT.